The clone carrying this T cell receptor (beta chain) came up a few times. Its antigen remains unknown. PCR was performed a second time for about 7 to 11 cycles using a sample-barcoded 5' primer and a J-beta primer mix. TCRdb processed the 5' RACE reads anew with MiXCR; each CDR3 protein has one entry. The sample includes about 900,000 distinct CDR3 sequences, approximately 49% of them seen just once. This sample is drawn from a study of blood T cells in healthy people across ages. Findings and caveats of the study: One million T cells yielded diversity estimates that were considered underestimates.

V was shortened by 0 bases and J by 5 bases, with 7 bases between the two germline ends. This CDR3 contains 14 residues. Germline CDR1 reads SGHTA; CDR2 reads FQGNSA. This chain joins TRBV7-2 and TRBJ1-4; tentative D call: TRBD1 (5 bases). Specimen: blood. This clonotype originated in a young man in good health. The CDR3 nucleotides are TGTGCCAGCAGCTTAGCAAGGGGCAATGAAAAACTGTTTTTT. Translated, it gives CASSLARGNEKLFF.